This T cell receptor (beta chain) was sequenced in a study of shared clonotypes between healthy human individuals (dated by TCRdb to between 2020 and 2021). Regarding the complete study: The cohort included a few men and a couple of women between 18 and 49 years of age. For each donor, CD4 naive and CD4 memory were each given three plates, CD8 naive was given two plates, and CD8 memory was given one plate. Blood TCR repertoires of four to six healthy adults were deeply sequenced to estimate repertoire size and the extent of clonotype sharing between individuals. To increase sequencing depth and limit assay-specific biases, TCR repertoire library preparation and sequencing were carried out by different laboratories using diverse techniques. Leukapheresis yielded between about 0.85 and 9 billion PBMCs per donor.

Healthy HIV-negative adults with no recently reported acute infections or vaccinations were included as donors. Every donor was a Caucasian adult residing in Nashville, Tennessee, USA. CD4+ T cells were enriched by magnetic negative selection; naive cells were then positively selected on CD45RA, and the negative fraction formed the memory subset. Blood was obtained by leukapheresis, after which PBMCs were separated by Ficoll-Histopaque density gradient centrifugation and cryopreserved in liquid nitrogen vapor phase. Purity and quantity of every magnetically sorted T cell population were checked by analytical flow cytometry. From each sorted fraction, genomic DNA was isolated and quantified by UV absorbance on a Nanodrop 2000c. The V and J ends are trimmed by 1 base and 0 bases, leaving 8 bases between them. Via the germline V gene, CDR1 is SGDLS and CDR2 YYNGEE. Inclusive of the bounding cysteine and phenylalanine, the CDR3 is 15 residues long. This entry keeps only the CDR3 DNA: 45 bases, framed from base 1.

Using the deep immunoSEQ assay, TCR CDR3 regions were amplified from genomic DNA by multiplex PCR. Extracted genomic DNA from each cell subset was distributed evenly across all wells of several immunoSEQ 96-well plates, and each plate was treated as a replicate. For sorted subsets, roughly 0.2 ug genomic DNA, equal to tens of thousands of T cell genomes, was loaded into each replicate PCR. Purified libraries were measured with a Qubit 3.0 fluorometer, size-checked on a Bioanalyzer 2100, and measured again with the KAPA Library Quantification kit. Every immunoSEQ 96-well plate was sequenced on a separate single-read 150-cycle Illumina NextSeq 550 flow cell. Per the source publication's procedure: The immunoSEQ output contained only junctional sequences without quality scores, so filtering could not match that applied to full-length reads. To assign V/J genes and CDR3, sequences were annotated against IMGT germline references using PyIR, a Python wrapper for IgBLAST v1.9. Reads were removed for weak V/J assignments (E-value above 1e-6), missing CDR3, stop codons, out-of-frame junctions, or ambiguous translated residues. A V3J clonotype was defined by an identical inferred V gene, J gene, and CDR3 amino acid sequence. To compute the percentage overlap between repertoires, the number of shared unique clonotypes was divided by the size of the smaller repertoire. RTK rarefaction, the Chao1 estimator, and Recon v2.1 estimates of unobserved clonotypes were used to assess repertoire richness. Generation probabilities were computed with OLGA for all TCRbeta clonotypes obtained by the gDNA method from several donors. TCRdb retrieved this table from immuneACCESS and kept in-frame rearrangements only. Not all clones are present; in checked studies, unresolved V genes account for under half, and no reason is known for the remainder. V and J calls and clone size follow that table, whereas D and trimming were derived from the DNA. This sample lists hundreds of thousands of clones; around 73% were detected once. The ten most abundant clones make up around 1.7% of the sample.

Turning to this clone: Its antigen is still unknown. The sample holds no much larger clone one base away, and base qualities are not on file.

The study at large found these results: Based on pairwise subsampling, the degree of clonotype sharing among donors was expected to be affected by sequencing depth. Larger estimated clonotype richness was generally found for naive subsets than for memory subsets. When four donors were compared, the shared fraction of clonotypes was 5% to 6.5% for naive CD4, around 4% for naive CD8, 2% to 2.5% for memory CD4, and under 0.5% for memory CD8. Sampling was restricted to blood, and TCR repertoires in tissue are likely to differ from TCR repertoires in blood. Clonotypes shared by all four sorted-subset donors showed higher generation probabilities than non-shared clonotypes. Incomplete sequencing was indicated by rarefaction of sorted-subset datasets, despite the large sequencing depth. The small number of donors limited the genetic and exposure-history diversity represented.

This TCR derives from a woman aged 25-40 years in good health. Sequenced input: memory CD4+ T cells sorted from blood. What this sample's cell subset or site label stands for: CD45RA-negative fraction. The rearrangement combines TRBV9 with TRBJ2-1; no D gene call is confident. The base sequence is TGTGCCAGCAGCGTATTTTCAAGCTCCTACAATGAGCAGTTCTTC. It translates to CASSVFSSSYNEQFF.